The 10 T cell receptor beta chains below all came from one sample that was sequenced in a study of T-cell reconstitution after alpha-beta-depleted transplantation in children. Library preparation (for TCRbeta) was performed with unique molecular identifiers. TCRdb processed the PCR reads anew with MiXCR; each CDR3 protein has one entry. This table holds over 15,000 distinct CDR3 sequences, about 5% found once. This specimen was PBMCs, taken before TCRalphabeta/CD19-depleted stem cell transplant. The receptors stem from a boy aged 5-17 years with acute lymphoblastic leukemia, due to receive a stem cell transplant.

This clonotype has a count of ten or more. J is TRBJ2-1 and V is TRBV7-9; weak D call: TRBD2 (6 bases). V lost 5 bases and J lost 3, with 17 bases in between. Germline CDR1 SEHNR, CDR2 FQNEAQ (reference sequence). CDR3 size: 16 residues. The CDR3 coding sequence is TGTGCCAGCAGCCCCCGGGGGTCAGACTACTACAATGAGCAGTTCTTC. This encodes CASSPRGSDYYNEQFF.

Many counts were recorded for this clonotype. The chain employs TRBV12-3 or TRBV12-4 and TRBJ1-6, with a weak D call TRBD1 (5 bases). The V end was cut by 4 bases, the J end by 0 bases, with 7 bases between. The length of the CDR3 is 15 residues. The CDR3 DNA sequence: TGTGCCAGCAGTTCTCAGGGCTCCTATAATTCACCCCTCCACTTT. Protein product: CASSSQGSYNSPLHF.

This clonotype occurred many times. V usage is TRBV3-1 and J usage is TRBJ2-7; weak D call: TRBD1 (5 bases). Trimming left V 10 bases short and J 0 bases short, with 16 bases between. Germline values: CDR1 LGHDT, CDR2 YNNKEL (reference sequence). The CDR3 spans 14 residues. The CDR3 sequence is CATKAGRASYEQYF. CDR3 DNA sequence: TGTGCCACCAAAGCCGGCAGGGCCTCCTACGAGCAGTACTTC.

This clonotype is deemed medium-sized. The V and J genes are TRBV7-2 and TRBJ1-1; 7 nucleotides line up with TRBD1. V lost 5 bases and J lost 1; bases outside the gene matches: 7. The CDR3 is 15 residues long. Germline V gene data show CDR1 as SGHTA and CDR2 as FQGNSA. The CDR3 is CASSRTGRWNTEAFF. In DNA, the CDR3 is TGTGCCAGCAGCAGGACAGGACGATGGAACACTGAAGCTTTCTTT. Full variable domain (missing parts from reference TRBV7-2 and TRBJ1-1): GAGVSQSPSNKVTEKGKDVELRCDPISGHTALYWYRQSLGQGLEFLIYFQGNSAPDKSGLPSDRFSAERTGGSVSTLTIQRTQQEDSAVYLCASSRTGRWNTEAFFGQGTRLTVV.

This clonotype was detected ten times or more. The CDR3 sequence is CASSYSGGGGAYNSPLHF. CDR3 in DNA: TGTGCCAGCAGTTACTCTGGTGGGGGGGGTGCCTATAATTCACCCCTCCACTTT. This chain uses TRBV6-6 with TRBJ1-6; the D gene is possibly TRBD1 (5 bases). CDR3 length: 18 amino acids. Trimming removed 0 bases from V and 2 bases from J, with 14 bases in between. Germline V gene sequence: CDR1 MNHNY, CDR2 SVGAGI (reference sequence).

The table lists this clonotype with many counts. The rearrangement links TRBV7-2 to TRBJ2-1, with TRBD2 identical over 9 bases. The CDR3 consists of 14 residues. The V gene's germline CDR1 is SGHTA and CDR2 FQGNSA. J gave up 9 bases and V 0 bases, and 3 bases lay outside the gene matches. DNA for the CDR3: TGTGCCAGCAGCTTAGCGGTACTAGCGGGTGAGCAGTTCTTC. Translating gives CASSLAVLAGEQFF. Based on the CDR3 plus reference TRBV7-2 and TRBJ2-1, the full variable domain is GAGVSQSPSNKVTEKGKDVELRCDPISGHTALYWYRQSLGQGLEFLIYFQGNSAPDKSGLPSDRFSAERTGGSVSTLTIQRTQQEDSAVYLCASSLAVLAGEQFFGPGTRLTVL.

This clonotype was counted many times. The J gene is TRBJ2-1, the V gene TRBV20-1; 7 bases are shared with TRBD2. Losses at the gene ends were 7 bases for V and 0 bases for J; bases not matched to a gene: 3. The CDR3 spans 13 residues. Germline loops: CDR1 DFQATT, CDR2 SNEGSKA (reference sequence). CDR3 DNA: TGCAGTGTCGGGGGGAGCTCCTACAATGAGCAGTTCTTC. Protein product: CSVGGSSYNEQFF.

This clonotype has more than one count but fewer than ten. The gene calls are TRBV28 and TRBJ1-1; 8 positions match TRBD1. In germline, CDR1 is MDHEN, CDR2 SYDVKM. The CDR3 spans 14 residues. J lost 4 bases, V lost 3 bases, and 4 bases had no gene match. The DNA of the CDR3 is TGTGCCAGCAGTTTTCAGGGGGCGAGCACTGAAGCTTTCTTT. This gives the protein CASSFQGASTEAFF.

This clonotype was detected many times. V gene TRBV18 combines with J gene TRBJ2-1, with D tentatively TRBD2 (6 bases). The V end was cut by 4 bases, the J end by 9 bases, with 16 bases between. The CDR3 length is 14 residues. Per the germline V gene, CDR1 is KGHSH and CDR2 is LQKENI. The CDR3 protein is CASSRPGGSGEQFF. For the CDR3, the DNA is TGTGCCAGCTCACGACCAGGAGGGTCGGGTGAGCAGTTCTTC.

The table lists this clonotype with many counts. The chain links TRBV11-2 to TRBJ2-2; no clear D. The germline CDR1 and CDR2 sequences are SGHAT and FQNNGV. The CDR3 loop spans 16 amino acids. V lost 5 bases and J 5 bases, leaving 18 bases between the germline ends. This CDR3 is CASSRWTDRTTGELFF. CDR3 nucleotides: TGTGCCAGCAGCCGGTGGACGGATCGAACAACCGGGGAGCTGTTTTTT. Filled out from reference TRBV11-2 and TRBJ2-2, the complete variable domain reads EAGVAQSPRYKIIEKRQSVAFWCNPISGHATLYWYQQILGQGPKLLIQFQNNGVVDDSQLPKDRFSAERLKGVDSTLKIQPAKLEDSAVYLCASSRWTDRTTGELFFGEGSRLTVL.